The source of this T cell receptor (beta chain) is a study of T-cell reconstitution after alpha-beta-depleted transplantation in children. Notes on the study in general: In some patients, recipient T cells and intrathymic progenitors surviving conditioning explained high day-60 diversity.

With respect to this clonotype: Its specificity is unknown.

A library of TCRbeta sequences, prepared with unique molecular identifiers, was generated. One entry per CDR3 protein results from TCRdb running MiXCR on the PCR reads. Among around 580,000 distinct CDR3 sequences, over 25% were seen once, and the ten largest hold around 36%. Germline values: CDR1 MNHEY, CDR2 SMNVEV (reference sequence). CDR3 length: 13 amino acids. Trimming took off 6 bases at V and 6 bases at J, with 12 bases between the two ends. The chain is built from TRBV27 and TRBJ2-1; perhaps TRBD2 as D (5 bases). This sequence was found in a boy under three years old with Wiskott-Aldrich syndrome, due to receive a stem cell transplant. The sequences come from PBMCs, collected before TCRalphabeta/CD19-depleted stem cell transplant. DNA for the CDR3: TGTGCCAGCAGGCGGGCTCTCCTCAATGAGCAGTTCTTC. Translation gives CASRRALLNEQFF.